This T cell receptor beta chain appears in the sequencing data of a study of shared clonotypes between healthy human individuals. Overall study context: The cohort comprised a couple of women and a few men. Their ages spanned 18 to 49 years. Three plates were used per donor for CD4 naive, three for CD4 memory, two for CD8 naive and one for CD8 memory. Study observations and caveats: Sequencing depth was expected to affect clonotype sharing among donors.

The table came from immunoSEQ multiplex PCR; TCRdb's copy has only in-frame clones and leaves some out. The sample includes about 580,000 clones, roughly 98% seen only once; the top ten take 0.3%. The V gene lost 6 bases and the J gene lost 3 bases, with 11 bases spanning the gap. The CDR3 has 13 amino acids. Per the germline V gene, CDR1 is MNHEY and CDR2 is SVGAGI. CD45RO-negative, CCR7-selected cells formed the naive CD8 fraction, which excluded terminally differentiated effector memory CD45RA+ cells. Turning to this clone: Antigen unknown.

Sequencing was carried out using naive CD8+ T cells sorted from blood. This clonotype was sampled from a man under 40 in good health. This chain joins TRBV6-5 and TRBJ1-1; D not certain. CDR3 DNA sequence: TGTGCCAGCAGAGACTGGAAGGACACTGAAGCTTTCTTT. This encodes CASRDWKDTEAFF.